This section outlines one T cell receptor beta chain sequence together with its context. What antigen it recognizes has not been identified. No clone much larger than this one lies a single base away; base qualities are absent. The data originate from a study of blood T cell repertoires in COVID-19 (dated by TCRdb to the early 2020s). Regarding the study in general: Samples from collaborators originated in the United States, Italy and Spain and spanned both the acute and convalescent phases of COVID-19. The sample metadata nearly always contained a de-identified subject ID, COVID-19 status, age in years and sex. The samples were drawn from the first 160 participants of the ongoing ImmuneRACE study and from about 1,200 subjects provided by 6 global collaborators. HLA class I and class II types, where available, came from metadata supplied by the sample provider rather than from assay-based typing. Subjects who had been exposed to COVID-19, were actively infected with it, or had recovered from it provided the deeply sampled blood TCRbeta repertoires that made up the dataset. The repertoires were released in a freely available public database intended as a resource for research on the immune response to SARS-CoV-2. The material from the prospective study consisted of cDNA or gDNA derived from T cells, B-cell-depleted T cells, or PBMCs. What the authors observed across the whole study: The amount of clinical and demographic metadata varied by source and participant and was provided uncurated.

TCRbeta CDR3 regions were amplified from genomic DNA using the immunoSEQ Assay, a bias-controlled multiplex PCR. Per the source publication's procedure: Within the assay, amplification of reference gene primers was used to estimate how many nucleated cells each sample contained. Sequence reads were collapsed and filtered to measure the absolute abundance of every unique TCRbeta CDR3 rearrangement. For each sample, productive Simpson clonality was calculated as the square root of Simpson's diversity index over productive rearrangements. What TCRdb holds here is the immuneACCESS table cut down to in-frame rearrangements. Part of the clones is not present; checked against another copy, under half of the missing clones reflect an unresolved V gene, and the others are unexplained. V and J calls plus clone size are reproduced from that table; the DNA served to infer D and trimming. The sample table holds approximately 300,000 clones, of which under 85% were seen once. Roughly 0.87% of the sample lies in the top ten.

One collaborating source in Seattle enrolled patients during active infection and followed them longitudinally through the course of disease. Each collaborating institution followed its own protocols to collect whole blood in K2EDTA tubes. Collaborator samples were shipped for TCRbeta analysis as frozen whole blood, isolated PBMCs, or DNA extracted from either sample type. V has 3 bases trimmed and J has 13 bases trimmed; junction bases matching no gene number 16. Inclusive of the bounding cysteine and phenylalanine, the CDR3 is 16 residues long. The DNA shown is the 48-base CDR3, in frame from base 1. CDR1 LGHNA and CDR2 YSLEER were looked up in the germline V gene.

Material for sequencing was peripheral blood. The V and J segments used are TRBV4-3 and TRBJ1-4; TRBD1 lines up with 8 middle nucleotides. This TCR was sampled from a human donor with COVID-19, enrolled during active disease. The donor label of this sample is uncertain. At the DNA level, the sequence is TGCGCCAGCAGCCAGGACACCGGACAGGGCCCGGGAGGACTGTTTTTT. The resulting protein is CASSQDTGQGPGGLFF.